This passage covers 9 T cell receptor beta chains from one sample sequenced in a study of tumor-infiltrating lymphocytes in primary liver carcinoma. Extraction also yielded germline DNA, while blood RNA was obtained from unsorted whole blood. Starting material of roughly 0.45 ug total RNA yielded TCR beta cDNA via a constant-region primer. What produced the TCR beta libraries was three nested multiplex PCR rounds using slightly modified ARM-PCR. Each of the first two PCR rounds ran approximately 9 cycles with TRBV1-TRBV30 forward and C-beta reverse primers. Via MiXCR, TCRdb re-called the multiplex PCR reads, giving one row per CDR3 protein. The sample has 150,000 to 200,000 distinct CDR3 sequences; 50% to 75% are singletons. What was sequenced was peripheral blood. The receptors here all came from a middle-aged man with primary liver carcinoma and hepatitis B virus infection.

For this clonotype: Mismatch with germline at one junction end may stem from a read error. The chain combines TRBV11-2 with TRBJ2-7, with 7 nucleotides matching TRBD2. The CDR3 contains 15 residues. From germline, CDR1 is SGHAT and CDR2 FQNNGV. As DNA, the CDR3 is TGTGCCGGCAGCTTTGCTAGCGGCTGGTCCTACGAGCAATACTTC. Translated, it gives CAGSFASGWSYEQYF.

This clonotype was counted many times. CDR3 sequence: CSVRADSYEQYF. CDR3 nucleotide sequence: TGCAGCGTCCGGGCTGATTCCTACGAGCAGTACTTC. The J gene is TRBJ2-7, the V gene TRBV29-1; D unclear. Deletions cut 6 bases from V and 1 base from J, with 10 bases between. Germline lookup yields CDR1 SQVTM and CDR2 ANQGSEA. This CDR3 comprises 12 residues.

This clonotype was counted ten times or more. The chain recombines TRBV29-1 with TRBJ2-5, with D maybe TRBD1 (5 bases). Trimming took off 7 bases at V and 2 bases at J, with 14 bases between the two ends. This CDR3 contains 13 residues. Looked up from germline, CDR1 is SQVTM and CDR2 is ANQGSEA. The DNA for the CDR3 is TGCAGCGCCGAAAGGCAGGGACAAGAGACCCAGTACTTC. It codes for CSAERQGQETQYF.

The chain recombines TRBV6-9 with TRBJ2-3, with 9 positions matching TRBD2. V shed 11 bases and J 6 bases; nucleotides not matched to a gene: 18. CDR1 MNHGY and CDR2 SVAAGI come from the germline V gene. There are 16 residues in the CDR3. CDR3: CAGTERLAGLSDTQYF. In DNA form, the CDR3 reads TGTGCCGGCACCGAAAGGCTAGCGGGATTATCTGATACGCAGTATTTT.

The chain combines TRBV14 with TRBJ1-2; D is uncertain. With 1 base removed from V and 8 bases from J, the gap between germline ends came to 8 bases. The V gene's germline CDR1 is SGHDN and CDR2 FVKESK. The CDR3 is made up of 12 amino acids. The chain's CDR3 is CASSQVGLGYTF. The CDR3 DNA follows: TGTGCCAGCAGCCAAGTGGGATTAGGCTACACCTTC.

This clonotype appeared once. The chain has TRBV6-5 and TRBJ2-1; D is unresolved. The CDR3 consists of 13 residues. Between the trimmed V and J ends, which lost 5 bases and 5 bases, there was a span of 10 bases. Germline V gene data show CDR1 as MNHEY and CDR2 as SVGAGI. CDR3 amino acids: CASSPTVNNEQFF. The CDR3 DNA reads TGTGCCAGCAGTCCGACTGTAAACAATGAGCAGTTCTTC.

As for this clonotype: A single base separates this from a much larger clone, so it may be a read error. The V call is TRBV4-2, the J call TRBJ2-7, with a tentative D call TRBD1 (5 bases). Germline CDR1 and CDR2: LGHNA and YNFKEQ. The length of the CDR3 is 14 residues. For the CDR3, the DNA is TGTGCCAGCAACCAAACCTCGACAGCCCGGGAGCAGTACTTC. This gives the protein CASNQTSTAREQYF.

The chain is built from TRBV28 and TRBJ1-2; weak D call: TRBD1 (6 bases). Trimming pared 5 bases from V and 7 bases from J, leaving 20 bases between. From germline, CDR1 is MDHEN and CDR2 SYDVKM. CDR3 size: 15 residues. CDR3 in DNA: TGTGCCAGCAGTCCATCGGGGGGGGGGCGCGGTGGCTACACCTTC. This translates into CASSPSGGGRGGYTF.

The rearrangement links TRBV6-1 to TRBJ2-1; TRBD2 matches at 7 bases. The CDR3 contains 16 residues. J lost 2 bases, V lost 3 bases, and 7 bases had no gene match. Germline assignment: CDR1 MNHNS and CDR2 SASEGT. The CDR3 nucleotides read TGTGCCAGCAGTGATTTAAGAGCGGGACCCTACAATGAGCAGTTCTTC. It encodes CASSDLRAGPYNEQFF.